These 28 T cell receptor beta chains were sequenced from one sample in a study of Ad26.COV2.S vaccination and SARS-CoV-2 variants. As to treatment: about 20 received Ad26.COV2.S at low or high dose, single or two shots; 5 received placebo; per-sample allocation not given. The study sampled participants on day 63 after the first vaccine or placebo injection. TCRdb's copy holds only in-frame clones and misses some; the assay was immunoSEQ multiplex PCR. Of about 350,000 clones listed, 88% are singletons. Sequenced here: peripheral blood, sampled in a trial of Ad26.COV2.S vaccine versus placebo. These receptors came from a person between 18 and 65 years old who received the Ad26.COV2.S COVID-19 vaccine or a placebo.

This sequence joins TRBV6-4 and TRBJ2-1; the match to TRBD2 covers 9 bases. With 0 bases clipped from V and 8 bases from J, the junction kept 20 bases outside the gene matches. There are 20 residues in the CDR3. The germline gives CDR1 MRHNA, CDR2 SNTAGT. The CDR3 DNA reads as TGTGCCAGCAGTGACTCGTATAATCTGGGCGGGAGGGCCACTATATATGAGCAGTTCTTC. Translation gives CASSDSYNLGGRATIYEQFF.

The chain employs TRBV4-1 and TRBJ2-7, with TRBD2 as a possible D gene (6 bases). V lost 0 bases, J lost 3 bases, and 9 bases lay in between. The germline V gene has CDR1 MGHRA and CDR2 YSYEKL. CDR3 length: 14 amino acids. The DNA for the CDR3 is TGCGCCAGCAGCCAAGAAACAGCGGGCTACGAGCAGTACTTC. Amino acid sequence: CASSQETAGYEQYF.

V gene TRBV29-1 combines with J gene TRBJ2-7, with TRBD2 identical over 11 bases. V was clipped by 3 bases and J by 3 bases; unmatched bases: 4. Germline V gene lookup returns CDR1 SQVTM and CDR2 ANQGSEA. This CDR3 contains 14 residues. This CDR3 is CSVEGTSGYYEQYF. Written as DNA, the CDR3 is TGCAGCGTTGAGGGGACTAGCGGATACTACGAGCAGTACTTC.

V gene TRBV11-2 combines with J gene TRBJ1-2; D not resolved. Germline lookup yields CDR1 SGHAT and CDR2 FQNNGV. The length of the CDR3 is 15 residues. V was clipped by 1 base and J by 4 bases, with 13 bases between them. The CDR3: CASSLGPDSAYGYTF. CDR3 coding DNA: TGTGCCAGCAGCTTAGGCCCAGACTCAGCCTATGGCTACACCTTC.

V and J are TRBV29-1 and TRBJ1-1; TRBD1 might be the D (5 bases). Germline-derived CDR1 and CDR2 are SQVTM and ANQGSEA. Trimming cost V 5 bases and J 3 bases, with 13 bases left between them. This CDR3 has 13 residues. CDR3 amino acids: CSVNQRGDTEAFF. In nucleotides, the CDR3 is TGCAGCGTTAATCAGAGAGGGGACACTGAAGCTTTCTTT. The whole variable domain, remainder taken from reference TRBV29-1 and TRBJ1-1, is SAVISQKPSRDICQRGTSLTIQCQVDSQVTMMFWYRQQPGQSLTLIATANQGSEATYESGFVIDKFPISRPNLTFSTLTVSNMSPEDSSIYLCSVNQRGDTEAFFGQGTRLTVV.

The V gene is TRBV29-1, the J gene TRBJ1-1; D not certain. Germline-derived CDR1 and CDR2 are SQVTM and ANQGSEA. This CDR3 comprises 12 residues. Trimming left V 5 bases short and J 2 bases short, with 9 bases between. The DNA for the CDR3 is TGCAGCGTTAAGCGCCTCAACACTGAAGCTTTCTTT. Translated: CSVKRLNTEAFF.

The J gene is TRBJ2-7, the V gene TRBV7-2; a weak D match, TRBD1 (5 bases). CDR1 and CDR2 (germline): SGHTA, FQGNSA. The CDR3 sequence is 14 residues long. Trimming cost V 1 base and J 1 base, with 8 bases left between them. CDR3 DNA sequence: TGTGCCAGCAGCTTAGGACAGCGTTCCTACGAGCAGTACTTC. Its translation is CASSLGQRSYEQYF.

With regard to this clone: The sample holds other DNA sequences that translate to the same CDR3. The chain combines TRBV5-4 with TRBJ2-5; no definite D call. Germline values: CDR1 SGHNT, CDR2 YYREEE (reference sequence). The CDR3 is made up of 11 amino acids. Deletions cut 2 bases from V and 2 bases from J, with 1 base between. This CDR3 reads CASSLQETQYF. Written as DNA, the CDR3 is TGTGCCAGCAGCTTACAAGAGACCCAGTACTTC. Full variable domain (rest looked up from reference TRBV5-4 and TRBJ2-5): ETGVTQSPTHLIKTRGQQVTLRCSSQSGHNTVSWYQQALGQGPQFIFQYYREEENGRGNFPPRFSGLQFPNYSSELNVNALELDDSALYLCASSLQETQYFGPGTRLLVL.

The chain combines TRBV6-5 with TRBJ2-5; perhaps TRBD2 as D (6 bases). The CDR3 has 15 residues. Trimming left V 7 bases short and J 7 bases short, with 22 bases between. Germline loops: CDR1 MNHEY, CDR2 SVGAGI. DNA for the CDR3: TGTGCCAGCACCGAGTCCTCGGGACTCGTGGGGACCCAGTACTTC. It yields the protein CASTESSGLVGTQYF.

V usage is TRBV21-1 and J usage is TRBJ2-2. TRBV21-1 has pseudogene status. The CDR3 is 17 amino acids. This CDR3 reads CASSPVRIPSLTGELFF. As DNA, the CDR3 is TGTGCCAGCAGCCCCGTCCGGATCCCTTCTCTCACCGGGGAGCTGTTTTTT.

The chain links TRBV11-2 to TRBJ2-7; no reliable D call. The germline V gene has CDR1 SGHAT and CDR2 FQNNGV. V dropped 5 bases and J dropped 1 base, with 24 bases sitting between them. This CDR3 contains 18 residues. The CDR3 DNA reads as TGTGCCAGCAGCACCATCCGTAGAGGAACAACCCCATCCTACGAGCAGTACTTC. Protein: CASSTIRRGTTPSYEQYF.

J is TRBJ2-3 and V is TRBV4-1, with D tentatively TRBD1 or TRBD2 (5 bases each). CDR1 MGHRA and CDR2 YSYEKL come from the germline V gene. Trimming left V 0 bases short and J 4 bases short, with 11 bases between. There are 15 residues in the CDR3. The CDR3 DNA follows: TGCGCCAGCAGCCAAGAATTTGGGGACGCAGATACGCAGTATTTT. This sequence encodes CASSQEFGDADTQYF.

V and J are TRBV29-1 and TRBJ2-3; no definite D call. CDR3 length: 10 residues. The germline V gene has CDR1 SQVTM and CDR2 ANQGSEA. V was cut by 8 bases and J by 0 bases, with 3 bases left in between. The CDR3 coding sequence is TGCAGCACTAGCACAGATACGCAGTATTTT. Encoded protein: CSTSTDTQYF.

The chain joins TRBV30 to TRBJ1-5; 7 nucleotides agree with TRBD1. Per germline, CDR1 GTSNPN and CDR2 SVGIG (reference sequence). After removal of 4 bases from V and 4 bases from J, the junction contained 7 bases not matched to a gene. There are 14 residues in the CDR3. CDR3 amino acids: CAWTGDSMNQPQHF. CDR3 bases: TGTGCCTGGACTGGGGACAGCATGAATCAGCCCCAGCATTTT.

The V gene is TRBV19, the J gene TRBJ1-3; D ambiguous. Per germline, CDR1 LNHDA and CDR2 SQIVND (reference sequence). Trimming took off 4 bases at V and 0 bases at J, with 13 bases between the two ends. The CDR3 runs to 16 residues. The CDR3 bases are TGTGCCAGTAGTACCCGACAACTTTCCTCTGGAAACACCATATATTTT. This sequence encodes CASSTRQLSSGNTIYF.

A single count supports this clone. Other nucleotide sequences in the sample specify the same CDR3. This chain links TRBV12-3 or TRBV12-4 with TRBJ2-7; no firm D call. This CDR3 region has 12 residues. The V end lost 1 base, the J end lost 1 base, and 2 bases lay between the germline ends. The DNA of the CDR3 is TGTGCCAGCAGTTTAGGTTCCTACGAGCAGTACTTC. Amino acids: CASSLGSYEQYF.

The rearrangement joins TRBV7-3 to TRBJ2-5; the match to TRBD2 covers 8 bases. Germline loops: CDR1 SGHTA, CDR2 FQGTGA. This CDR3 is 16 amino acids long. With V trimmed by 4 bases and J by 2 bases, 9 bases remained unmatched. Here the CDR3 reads CASSSTGGPGQETQYF. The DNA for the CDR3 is TGTGCCAGCAGCTCGACGGGAGGGCCGGGGCAAGAGACCCAGTACTTC.

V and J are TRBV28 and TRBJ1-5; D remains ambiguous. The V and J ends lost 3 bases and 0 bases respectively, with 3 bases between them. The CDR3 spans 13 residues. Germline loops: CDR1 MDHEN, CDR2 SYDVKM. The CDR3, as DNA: TGTGCCAGCAGTTTTTCTAGCAATCAGCCCCAGCATTTT. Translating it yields CASSFSSNQPQHF.

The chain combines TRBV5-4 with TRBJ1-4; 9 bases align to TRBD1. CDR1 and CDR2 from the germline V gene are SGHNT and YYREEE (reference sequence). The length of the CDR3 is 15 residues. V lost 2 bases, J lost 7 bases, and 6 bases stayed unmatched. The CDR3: CASSLQGARGEKLFF. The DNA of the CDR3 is TGTGCCAGCAGCTTACAGGGGGCGCGGGGTGAAAAACTGTTTTTT.

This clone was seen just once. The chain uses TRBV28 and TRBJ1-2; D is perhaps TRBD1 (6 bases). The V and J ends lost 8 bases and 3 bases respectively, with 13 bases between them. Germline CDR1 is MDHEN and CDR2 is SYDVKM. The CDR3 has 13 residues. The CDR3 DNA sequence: TGTGCCAGCCTCCTTGCAGGGGACTATGGCTACACCTTC. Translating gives CASLLAGDYGYTF.

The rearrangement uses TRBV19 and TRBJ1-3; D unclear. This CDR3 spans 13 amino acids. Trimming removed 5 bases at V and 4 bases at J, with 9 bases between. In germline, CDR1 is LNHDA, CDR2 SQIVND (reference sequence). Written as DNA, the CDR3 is TGTGCCAGTAGTTATCTACACGGAAACACCATATATTTT. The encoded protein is CASSYLHGNTIYF.

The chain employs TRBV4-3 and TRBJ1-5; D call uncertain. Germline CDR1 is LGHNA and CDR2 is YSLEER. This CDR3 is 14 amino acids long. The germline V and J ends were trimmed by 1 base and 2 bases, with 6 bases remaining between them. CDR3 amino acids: CASSQAARNQPQHF. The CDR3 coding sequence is TGCGCCAGCAGCCAAGCGGCTCGCAATCAGCCCCAGCATTTT.

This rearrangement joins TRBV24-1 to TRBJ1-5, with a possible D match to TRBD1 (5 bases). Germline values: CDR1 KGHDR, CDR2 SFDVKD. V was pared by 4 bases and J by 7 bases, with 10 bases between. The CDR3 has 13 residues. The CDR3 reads CATSEQAGQPQHF. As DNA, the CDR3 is TGTGCCACCAGTGAACAGGCAGGCCAGCCCCAGCATTTT.

The CDR3 DNA reads TGTGCCAGCAGCCAAGGACCGAACTCCTACGAGCAGTACTTC. Translated: CASSQGPNSYEQYF. The chain combines TRBV3-1 (or the pseudogene TRBV3-2) with TRBJ2-7, with D uncertain. The germline V gene has CDR1 LGHDT and CDR2 YNNKEL (reference sequence). V dropped 1 base and J dropped 0 bases, with 7 bases sitting between them. The CDR3 runs to 14 residues.

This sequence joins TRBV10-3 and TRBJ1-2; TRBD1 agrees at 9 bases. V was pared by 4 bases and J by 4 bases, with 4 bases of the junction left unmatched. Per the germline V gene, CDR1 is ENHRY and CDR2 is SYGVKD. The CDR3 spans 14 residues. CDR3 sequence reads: CAISATGGGYGYTF. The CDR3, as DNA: TGTGCCATCAGTGCAACAGGGGGCGGCTATGGCTACACCTTC.

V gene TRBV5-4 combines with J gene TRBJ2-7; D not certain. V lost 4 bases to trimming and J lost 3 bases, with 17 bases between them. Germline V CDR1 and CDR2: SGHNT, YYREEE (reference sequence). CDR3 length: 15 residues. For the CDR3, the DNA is TGTGCCAGCAGCCCCACGCCAGGAATCAGCTACGAGCAGTACTTC. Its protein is CASSPTPGISYEQYF.

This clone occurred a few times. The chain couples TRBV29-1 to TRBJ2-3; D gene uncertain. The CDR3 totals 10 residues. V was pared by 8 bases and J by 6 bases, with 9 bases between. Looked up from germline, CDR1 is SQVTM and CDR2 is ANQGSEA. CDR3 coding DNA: TGCAGCTATGTGCGGGATACGCAGTATTTT. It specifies CSYVRDTQYF.

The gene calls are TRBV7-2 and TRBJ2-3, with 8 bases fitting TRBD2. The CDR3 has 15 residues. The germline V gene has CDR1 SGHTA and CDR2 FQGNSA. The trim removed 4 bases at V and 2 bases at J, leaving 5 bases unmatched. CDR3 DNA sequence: TGTGCCAGCAGCTGGCGGCGGGGGGCCACAGATACGCAGTATTTT. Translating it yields CASSWRRGATDTQYF.